This is a list of T cell receptor beta chains from one sample in a study of CD8+ T cells in alopecia areata. The table came from immunoSEQ multiplex PCR; TCRdb's copy has only in-frame clones and leaves some out. The sample has about 140,000 clones; 40% to 55% are singletons. The sample here was CD4+ T cells sorted from blood, taken at week 0. These receptors were collected from a human donor with alopecia areata. Both conserved end residues are part of each CDR3. The D gene is left open where the match is weak. The listing skips clone size in some rows; elsewhere it reads once, few, many or a size class.

v_gene	d_gene	j_gene	abundance	CDR3aa	CDR3nt
TRBV2	TRBD1	TRBJ1-5	few	CATDRTGVSQPQHF	TGTGCCACCGACCGGACAGGGGTTAGTCAGCCCCAGCATTTT
TRBV19	TRBD2	TRBJ2-1	.	CASSIPQPSTSGRVRNEQFF	TGTGCCAGTAGTATTCCCCAGCCCTCGACTAGCGGGAGGGTAAGGAATGAGCAGTTCTTC
TRBV10-3	.	TRBJ2-5	few	CAISRQEKETQYF	TGTGCCATCAGCCGACAGGAGAAAGAGACCCAGTACTTC
TRBV29-1	.	TRBJ1-3	few	CSVGESSGNTIYF	TGCAGCGTTGGGGAGAGCTCTGGAAACACCATATATTTT
TRBV15	.	TRBJ1-5	few	CATSKAQTYQPQHF	TGTGCCACCAGCAAAGCCCAGACTTATCAGCCCCAGCATTTT
TRBV30	.	TRBJ2-2	.	CAWSVFPGELFF	TGTGCCTGGAGTGTATTCCCCGGGGAGCTGTTTTTT
TRBV28	.	TRBJ2-5	.	CATRTKETQYF	TGTGCCACCCGGACCAAAGAGACCCAGTACTTC
TRBV29-1	.	TRBJ2-7	.	CSVGTGWDEQYF	TGCAGCGTCGGGACGGGGTGGGACGAGCAGTACTTC
TRBV7-3	TRBD1	TRBJ1-5	few	CASSSDRGQPQHF	TGTGCCAGCAGCTCCGACAGGGGTCAGCCCCAGCATTTT
TRBV9	.	TRBJ2-3	once	CASSERPSDTQYF	TGTGCCAGCAGTGAGCGACCTTCGGATACGCAGTATTTT
TRBV28	.	TRBJ2-7	.	CASSEAYEQYF	TGTGCCAGCAGTGAGGCCTACGAGCAGTACTTC
TRBV20-1	.	TRBJ1-1	.	CSAITDTEAFF	TGCAGTGCTATCACAGACACTGAAGCTTTCTTT
TRBV30	TRBD1	TRBJ1-5	few	CAWSVDRGDQPQHF	TGTGCCTGGAGTGTAGACAGGGGGGATCAGCCCCAGCATTTT
TRBV25-1	TRBD1	TRBJ1-1	.	CASSEGFKGARAEAFF	TGTGCCAGCAGTGAGGGATTCAAGGGGGCGAGGGCTGAAGCTTTCTTT
TRBV7-2	.	TRBJ2-6	.	CASSRTVILSGANVLTF	TGTGCCAGCAGCCGCACAGTGATACTATCTGGGGCCAACGTCCTGACTTTC
TRBV30	.	TRBJ1-2	few	CAWTLGRATNYGYTF	TGTGCCTGGACCCTCGGGCGGGCTACTAACTATGGCTACACCTTC
TRBV28	TRBD1	TRBJ1-1	once	CASRTDRGAFF	TGTGCCAGCAGAACAGACAGGGGGGCTTTCTTT
TRBV7-9	TRBD2	TRBJ2-1	few	CASSFTSGIGAEQFF	TGTGCCAGCAGCTTTACTAGCGGGATAGGGGCTGAGCAGTTCTTC
TRBV5-1	.	TRBJ1-2	.	CASSWGGDRRGYGYTF	TGCGCCAGCAGCTGGGGAGGAGACAGGAGAGGCTATGGCTACACCTTC
TRBV29-1	TRBD1	TRBJ1-5	few	CSVAGQGNQPQHF	TGCAGCGTTGCTGGACAGGGTAATCAGCCCCAGCATTTT
TRBV5-1	TRBD1	TRBJ2-5	few	CASSLHRDRGRDETQYF	TGCGCCAGCAGCCTGCACCGGGACAGGGGGCGCGATGAGACCCAGTACTTC
TRBV28	.	TRBJ2-7	few	CASSSPPGGRYEQYF	TGTGCCAGCAGTTCCCCCCCCGGGGGGCGCTACGAGCAGTACTTC
TRBV7-9	.	TRBJ1-2	.	CASSTEERTHGGYTF	TGTGCCAGCAGCACGGAAGAGCGCACCCACGGGGGCTACACCTTC
TRBV7-8	TRBD2	TRBJ2-1	many	CASSPQKWEGYNEQFF	TGTGCCAGCAGCCCCCAGAAGTGGGAGGGTTACAATGAGCAGTTCTTC
TRBV29-1	.	TRBJ2-7	.	CSVGATGTYEQYF	TGCAGCGTTGGAGCCACGGGGACCTACGAGCAGTACTTC
TRBV29-1	.	TRBJ2-5	few	CSVAPGRAGETQYF	TGCAGCGTTGCCCCCGGTAGGGCGGGGGAGACCCAGTACTTC
TRBV7-2	TRBD2	TRBJ2-7	.	CASSFPSGRTYF	TGTGCCAGCAGCTTCCCTAGCGGGAGGACCTACTTC
TRBV7-6	.	TRBJ1-1	few	CASSLVPRGSTEAFF	TGTGCCAGCAGCTTAGTTCCCCGGGGTTCAACTGAAGCTTTCTTT